The T cell receptor beta chain under discussion was sequenced for a study of human T cells and chemical hapten exposure. Study as a whole: The study sensitized with 2% DPC on an approximately 2 cm by approximately 2 cm patch of upper inner arm skin. Regarding the study as a whole: Significantly more large CDR3 similarity clusters were formed by expanded TCRs than by controls. TCRs at high frequency, those above 1 in 1000, did not change with DPC sensitization.

On this clonotype itself: What it binds is not known.

Time point meaning: patch test 3, about 24 weeks after DPC sensitization. Documented treatment: therapeutic diphenylcyclopropenone sensitization with weekly scalp DPC. Total RNA extraction was carried out from unfractionated whole blood. The CDR3 runs 13 residues. Germline V gene data show CDR1 as KGHSH and CDR2 as LQKENI. Trimming cost V 3 bases and J 3 bases; bases outside gene matches: 2. As the library was built, unique molecular identifiers were attached to individual cDNA molecules. One entry per CDR3 protein, called by TCRdb with MiXCR from the RACE reads. The sample carries more than 35,000 distinct CDR3 sequences, 10% to 15% recorded once.

The chain has TRBV18 and TRBJ2-7; 7 bases fit TRBD2. Sequenced here: whole blood, sampled in connection with sensitization to the hapten diphenylcyclopropenone (DPC). The clonotype comes from a woman between 35 and 50 years old with alopecia areata. Some clones in this sample may be carry-over from other donors' samples. The CDR3 reads CASSPGGSYEQYF. CDR3 in DNA: TGTGCCAGCTCACCTGGCGGGAGCTACGAGCAGTACTTC.